Below, 29 T cell receptor beta chains from the same sample are listed, as sequenced in a study of tumor-infiltrating lymphocytes in primary liver carcinoma. TCR beta cDNA was prepared out of approximately 470 ng total RNA by means of a constant-region primer. Three rounds of nested multiplex PCR with slightly modified ARM-PCR produced TCR beta libraries. With TRBV1-TRBV30 forward primers and a C-beta reverse primer, the first two PCR rounds were run for nine to eleven cycles each. One entry per CDR3 protein results from TCRdb running MiXCR on the multiplex PCR reads. This table holds 45,000 or so distinct CDR3 sequences, roughly 77% found once. For each extraction, RNA and DNA were obtained together from around 20-30 mg of unsorted bulk tissue. The specimen was tumor-adjacent normal liver tissue. The receptors shown here come from a woman aged 30 to 39 with primary liver carcinoma and hepatitis B virus infection.

As to this clonotype: A junction boundary mismatches the germline segment, possibly from a read error. V gene TRBV6-2 or TRBV6-3 combines with J gene TRBJ1-2; D is unresolved. The CDR3 spans 15 residues. Germline assignment: CDR1 MNHEY and CDR2 SVGEGT. CDR3 residues: CASRYATSSNCGYTF. In DNA form, the CDR3 reads TGTGCCAGCAGATACGCAACGTCCTCTAACTGTGGCTACACCTTC.

With regard to this clonotype: At one boundary the junction diverges from the germline segment, which might be a read error. The chain links TRBV29-1 to TRBJ1-2, with 9 bases fitting TRBD1. CDR1 is SQVTM and CDR2 is ANQGSEA in the germline V gene. The CDR3 length is 13 residues. CDR3 sequence reads: CSVEGDRDYGYTF. As DNA, the CDR3 is TGCAGCGTGGAAGGGGACAGGGACTATGGCTACACCTTC.

The rearrangement joins TRBV4-3 to TRBJ2-1; D unresolved. The CDR3 loop spans 14 amino acids. CDR1 is LGHNA and CDR2 is YSLEER in the germline V gene. V was shortened by 3 bases and J by 15 bases, with 21 bases between the two germline ends. In DNA form, the CDR3 reads TGCGCCAGCAGCCACACAGAGTTGGTCGATGAACTGTTCTTC. Translation: CASSHTELVDELFF.

Concerning this clonotype itself: This CDR3 fails to terminate in the conserved phenylalanine or tryptophan, so it likely reflects a read error. The chain uses TRBV6-2 or TRBV6-3 and TRBJ2-5; 7 bases agree with TRBD1. Germline V gene sequence: CDR1 MNHEY, CDR2 SVGEGT. The CDR3 runs 17 residues. CDR3 DNA sequence: TGTGACAGCAGCTTTAACCCCCGGACAGGCGGCGGGGAGACCCAGTACTAC. It encodes CDSSFNPRTGGGETQYY.

Concerning this clonotype itself: One end of the junction is discordant with germline, which a read error may explain. CDR3 DNA: TGCAGTGTCAAGCGGGACGACACAGATACGCGGTATTTT. Protein sequence: CSVKRDDTDTRYF. The chain is built from TRBV29-1 and TRBJ2-3; 7 bases agree with TRBD2. CDR3 size: 13 residues. Germline CDR1 and CDR2: SQVTM and ANQGSEA.

The gene calls are TRBV11-2 and TRBJ2-7; D possibly uses TRBD1 or TRBD2 (7 bases each). The V gene lost 7 bases and the J gene lost 6 bases, with 16 bases spanning the gap. This CDR3 spans 13 amino acids. CDR1 is SGHAT, CDR2 FQNNGV, per germline. CDR3 amino acids: CASTQGGLGEQYF. CDR3 bases: TGTGCCAGCACTCAGGGGGGGCTTGGCGAGCAGTACTTC.

The V and J genes are TRBV6-2 or TRBV6-3 and TRBJ1-5, with 8 positions matching TRBD1. V was pared by 6 bases and J by 12 bases, with 13 bases of the junction left unmatched. This CDR3 is 14 amino acids long. Germline-derived CDR1 and CDR2 are MNHEY and SVGEGT. The CDR3 DNA reads TGTGCCAGCAGGTCTGCAGGGGGCAATCAGGTCCAGCATTTT. Protein sequence: CASRSAGGNQVQHF.

This clonotype has a count of ten or more. V usage is TRBV5-4 and J usage is TRBJ2-1; D is undetermined. V gave up 0 bases and J gave up 3 bases, with 10 bases separating them. The CDR3 runs 15 residues. In germline, CDR1 is SGHNT, CDR2 YYREEE (reference sequence). The CDR3 coding sequence is TGTGCCAGCAGCTTGGATGCCAGCAGCTACAATGAGCAGTTCTTC. The encoded protein is CASSLDASSYNEQFF.

This clonotype occurred once. CDR3 loop: CSALSRLGRVEQYF. CDR3 in DNA: TGCAGCGCTTTGAGCAGACTTGGGAGGGTCGAGCAGTACTTC. This chain uses TRBV29-1 with TRBJ2-7, with 7 bases lining up with TRBD2. The CDR3 runs to 14 residues. The V and J ends lost 7 bases and 6 bases, in that order; junction bases with no gene match: 15. Germline V gives CDR1 SQVTM, CDR2 ANQGSEA.

A remark on this clonotype: As the CDR3 is not closed by the conserved phenylalanine or tryptophan, this likely results from a read error. Because the CDR3's place on the DNA is in doubt, the DNA is left out and the CDR3 is given as listed by TCRdb. V gene TRBV14 combines with J gene TRBJ1-2. The germline V gene encodes CDR1 SGHDN and CDR2 FVKESK. Ends included, the CDR3 has 16 residues. Here the CDR3 reads CASSKSRGYFYYGYTS.

There are a few counts of this clonotype. Its ends do not fully match the called genes, so a read error is possible. V gene TRBV11-2 combines with J gene TRBJ1-2, with D tentatively TRBD1 (6 bases). The CDR3 has 14 amino acids. Per germline, CDR1 SGHAT and CDR2 FQNNGV. CDR3 residues: CASSPRGTVVGYAF. CDR3 bases: TGTGCCAGCAGCCCCAGGGGTACAGTCGTTGGTTACGCCTTC.

Turning to this clonotype: The junction and the germline gene differ at one end; a read error may be behind it. This rearrangement joins TRBV11-2 to TRBJ2-1, with 11 bases aligning to TRBD2. Germline V gives CDR1 SGHAT, CDR2 FQNNGV. The CDR3 has 16 residues. The CDR3 coding sequence is TGTACCAACAGCACCTCTCTAGCGGGAGGATACATTGAGCAGTTCTTC. This gives the protein CTNSTSLAGGYIEQFF.

This clonotype rates as large. The rearrangement uses TRBV29-1 and TRBJ2-5, with a tentative D call TRBD2 (6 bases). Germline V gives CDR1 SQVTM, CDR2 ANQGSEA. Deletions cut 7 bases from V and 0 bases from J, with 9 bases between. The CDR3 covers 12 residues. CDR3 region: CSGRLDQETQYF. As DNA, the CDR3 is TGCAGCGGTAGACTAGACCAAGAGACCCAGTACTTC.

Of note for this clonotype: One end of the junction is discordant with germline, which a read error may explain. V usage is TRBV6-2 or TRBV6-3 and J usage is TRBJ2-2, with no clear D. The CDR3 loop spans 13 amino acids. Germline loops: CDR1 MNHEY, CDR2 SVGEGT. CDR3 loop: CATSGLDTEELFF. CDR3 coding DNA: TGTGCCACCTCAGGTTTAGACACCGAGGAGCTCTTTTTT.

This clonotype appeared a single time. This chain joins TRBV6-5 and TRBJ2-7, with a weak D call TRBD2 (5 bases). The CDR3 has 16 amino acids. The V end was cut by 9 bases, the J end by 0 bases, with 21 bases between. The germline V gene encodes CDR1 MNHEY and CDR2 SVGAGI. The CDR3 DNA reads as TGTGCCAGGCGAGATAGTGGGAGTTCTCCCTCCTACGAGCAGTACTTC. Residues: CARRDSGSSPSYEQYF.

By share, this clonotype counts as large. V gene TRBV11-3 combines with J gene TRBJ2-3; no definite D call. The CDR3 consists of 11 residues. V shed 6 bases and J shed 2 bases, with 3 bases lying between them. In germline, CDR1 is SGHNT, CDR2 YENEEA. The CDR3, as DNA: TGTGCCAGCAGGTTCACAGATACGCAGTATTTT. Translated: CASRFTDTQYF.

Turning to this clonotype: This CDR3 fails to terminate in the conserved phenylalanine or tryptophan, so it likely reflects a read error. This chain links TRBV11-2 with TRBJ2-5; D possibly corresponds to TRBD2 (6 bases). The CDR3 spans 17 residues. V lost 9 bases, J lost 0 bases, and 23 bases lay in between. CDR1 is SGHAT, CDR2 FQNNGV, per germline. CDR3 in amino acids: CARSHGGAGGYQETQYS. CDR3 coding DNA: TGTGCCAGGAGTCACGGTGGAGCGGGTGGGTACCAAGAGACCCAGTACTCC.

The J gene is TRBJ2-5, the V gene TRBV4-2; 10 positions agree with TRBD2. The germline V gene has CDR1 LGHNA and CDR2 YNFKEQ. The CDR3 runs 16 residues. Here the CDR3 reads CTGSQGGLAGVETQYF. CDR3 DNA sequence: TGTACCGGCAGCCAAGGCGGGCTAGCGGGAGTGGAGACCCAGTACTTC.

Concerning this clonotype: This sequence may be a read error, since a much larger clone differs from it by one base. The rearrangement uses TRBV28 and TRBJ2-7; 10 bases map to TRBD1. CDR1 is MDHEN and CDR2 is SYDVKM in the germline V gene. The CDR3 runs to 15 residues. The CDR3 region has the DNA TGTACCAGCAGTTTCTCCCGGGACAGGGGCTACGAGCAGTACTTC. Its protein is CTSSFSRDRGYEQYF.

With regard to this clonotype: One end of the junction fails to match germline, which may point to a read error. The chain combines TRBV4-3 with TRBJ1-2; D gene ambiguous. This CDR3 is 14 amino acids long. CDR1 is LGHNA, CDR2 YSLEER, per germline. The CDR3, as DNA: TGCGCCGGCAGTGCTGAGTTGGAGATTTATGGCTACACCTTC. Residues: CAGSAELEIYGYTF.

Comments on this clonotype: No conserved phenylalanine or tryptophan is present at the end of the CDR3, so a read error is the likely explanation. J is TRBJ2-5 and V is TRBV29-1; the D call may be TRBD1 or TRBD2 (5 bases each). The CDR3 has 14 residues. Germline V CDR1 and CDR2: SQVTM, ANQGSEA. V shed 7 bases and J shed 2 bases, with 17 bases lying between them. CDR3 coding DNA: TGCAGCGGGACGGGGACGGGCTGGCAAGAGACCCAGTACCTC. Its translation: CSGTGTGWQETQYL.

This clonotype was recorded a few times. The junction departs from the called germline gene at one end, perhaps through a read error. This chain joins TRBV4-2 and TRBJ2-7; 7 bases fit TRBD2. Germline CDR1 LGHNA, CDR2 YNFKEQ. The CDR3 has 17 residues. The CDR3 DNA reads as TGTGCCAGCAGCCAAGAAGGAATCGCGGGGGACGCCTACGAGCAGTGCTTC. This gives the protein CASSQEGIAGDAYEQCF.

About this clonotype itself: A much larger clone differs by one base, so this may be a read error. The chain recombines TRBV20-1 with TRBJ2-7; D gene uncertain. This CDR3 has 14 residues. V was cut by 4 bases and J by 6 bases, with 19 bases left in between. The germline V gene has CDR1 DFQATT and CDR2 SNEGSKA (reference sequence). This CDR3 is CSAKSVGQICEQYF. CDR3 coding DNA: TGCAGTGCTAAGTCAGTAGGCCAGATTTGCGAGCAGTACTTC.

A note on this clonotype: The junction does not match germline at one end; this may be a read error. The chain joins TRBV7-8 to TRBJ2-7; D unclear. The CDR3 totals 16 residues. Germline V gives CDR1 SGHVS, CDR2 FQNEAQ. The CDR3 sequence: CASSVPLGLALYVQYF. CDR3 bases: TGTGCCAGCAGCGTCCCCCTGGGCCTCGCCCTCTACGTGCAGTACTTC.

Turning to this clonotype: An end of the junction differs from the germline gene, which may be a read error. CDR3 coding DNA: TGTGCCAGCAACTCAGTAGTTCCGGGACAGGGGCGGTACGACCAGTACTTC. Protein sequence: CASNSVVPGQGRYDQYF. The chain uses TRBV7-9 and TRBJ2-7; 10 bases fit TRBD1. Looked up from germline, CDR1 is SEHNR and CDR2 is FQNEAQ (reference sequence). This CDR3 spans 17 amino acids.

Worth noting for this clonotype: An end of the junction does not agree with germline; a read error may underlie this. The CDR3 bases are TGCGCCAGCATCCAAGTCCGGGAGCGGTTGAGCTCCTACGGGCAGTACTTC. Encoded protein: CASIQVRERLSSYGQYF. The chain combines TRBV4-3 with TRBJ2-7; possible D gene TRBD2, 6 bases. The germline V gene has CDR1 LGHNA and CDR2 YSLEER. This CDR3 contains 17 residues.

For this clonotype: The CDR3 does not end in the conserved phenylalanine or tryptophan, so this is likely a read error. The V and J genes are TRBV4-2 and TRBJ2-7; D is uncertain. Germline CDR1 LGHNA, CDR2 YNFKEQ. Trimming took off 2 bases at V and 7 bases at J, with 18 bases between the two ends. CDR3 length: 15 residues. This CDR3 reads CASSQTTLDPREQYL. CDR3 sequence (DNA): TGTGCCAGCAGCCAAACCACGCTAGACCCCCGGGAGCAGTACCTT.

With respect to this clonotype: The CDR3 carries no conserved terminal phenylalanine or tryptophan, so it likely arises from a read error. This chain connects TRBV4-3 to TRBJ1-2; no clear D gene. The CDR3 is 14 residues long. Germline V lookup: CDR1 LGHNA, CDR2 YSLEER. CDR3 loop: CAISQVIGVSGYTL. CDR3 bases: TGCGCCATCAGCCAAGTGATCGGAGTTTCTGGCTACACCTTA.

For this clonotype: One end of the junction does not line up with germline, which may come from a read error. This sequence joins TRBV4-3 and TRBJ2-3; 12 bases agree with TRBD2. Germline V gene sequence: CDR1 LGHNA, CDR2 YSLEER. This CDR3 contains 18 residues. The CDR3 coding sequence is TGTGCCAGCAGCCAAGAAGATCTAGCGGGAGGGCCAACAGATACGAAGTATTTT. This sequence encodes CASSQEDLAGGPTDTKYF.